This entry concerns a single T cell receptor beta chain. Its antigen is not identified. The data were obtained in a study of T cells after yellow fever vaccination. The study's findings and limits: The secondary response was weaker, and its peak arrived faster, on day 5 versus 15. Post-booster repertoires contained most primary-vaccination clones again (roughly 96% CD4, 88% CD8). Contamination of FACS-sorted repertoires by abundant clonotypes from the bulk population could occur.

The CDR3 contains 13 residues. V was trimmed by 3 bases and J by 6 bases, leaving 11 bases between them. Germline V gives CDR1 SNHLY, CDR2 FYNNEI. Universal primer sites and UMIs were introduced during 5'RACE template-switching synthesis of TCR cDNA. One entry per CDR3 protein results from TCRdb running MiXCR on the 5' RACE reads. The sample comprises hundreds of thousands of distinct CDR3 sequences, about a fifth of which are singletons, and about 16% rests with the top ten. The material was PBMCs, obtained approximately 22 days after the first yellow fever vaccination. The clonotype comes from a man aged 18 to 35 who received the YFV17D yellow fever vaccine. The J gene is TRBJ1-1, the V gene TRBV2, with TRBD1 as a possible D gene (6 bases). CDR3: CASSEGGIAEAFF. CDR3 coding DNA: TGTGCCAGCAGTGAGGGGGGCATCGCTGAAGCTTTCTTT.